This T cell receptor (beta chain) emerged from a study of vaccination and CD4 T cells after COVID-19. The study, taken as a whole, reports: Although the median of SARS-CoV-2-reactive clonotypes rose from approximately 21 to 40, the change was not significant. The authors studied relatively few convalescent patients and analyzed no early post-infection timepoints.

CD4+ T cells that had been cultured provided DNA sequenced with the Oncomine TCR Beta short-read assay. TCRdb ran MiXCR on the PCR reads and lists one entry per CDR3 protein. The sample carries some 9,300 distinct CDR3 sequences, over 55% recorded once. Trimming took off 5 bases at V and 6 bases at J, with 13 bases between the two ends. There are 14 residues in the CDR3. Treatment reported: approximately nine-day PBMC culture with coronavirus spike peptide pools or control peptides (ViraFEST assay). Points on this clonotype: Its target is unknown.

The material sequenced was CD4+ T cells from blood, cultured in vitro. This TCR derives from a human donor who had recovered from COVID-19. This chain connects TRBV12-3 or TRBV12-4 to TRBJ1-4, with D perhaps TRBD1 (5 bases). This chain's CDR3 is CASSPTGGYEKLFF. Here the CDR3 DNA reads TGTGCCAGCAGTCCCACCGGGGGGTATGAAAAACTGTTTTTT.